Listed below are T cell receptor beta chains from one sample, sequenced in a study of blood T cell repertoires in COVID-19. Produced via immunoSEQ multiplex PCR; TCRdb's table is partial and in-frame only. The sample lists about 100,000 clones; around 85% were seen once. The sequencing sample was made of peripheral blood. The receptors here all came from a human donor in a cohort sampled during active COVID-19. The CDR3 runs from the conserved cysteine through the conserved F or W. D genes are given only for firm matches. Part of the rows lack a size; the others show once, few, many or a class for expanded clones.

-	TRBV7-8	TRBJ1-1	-	CASSLGGLTEAFF	TGTGCCAGCAGCTTAGGCGGTCTCACTGAAGCTTTCTTT
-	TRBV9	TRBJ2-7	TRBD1	CASSVGQGVHEQYF	TGTGCCAGCAGCGTAGGACAGGGGGTCCACGAGCAGTACTTC
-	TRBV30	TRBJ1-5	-	CAWSNGGDQPQHF	TGTGCCTGGAGTAACGGGGGGGATCAGCCCCAGCATTTT
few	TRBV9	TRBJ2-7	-	CASSATLFSYEQYF	TGTGCCAGCAGCGCGACACTCTTCTCCTACGAGCAGTACTTC
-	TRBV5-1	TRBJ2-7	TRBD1	CASSLQGDSYEQYF	TGCGCCAGCAGCTTACAGGGGGACTCCTACGAGCAGTACTTC
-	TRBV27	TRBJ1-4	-	CASKTGINEKLFF	TGTGCCAGCAAAACCGGGATTAATGAAAAACTGTTTTTT
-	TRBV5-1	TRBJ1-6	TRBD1	CASSLAAGGAKRSPLHF	TGCGCCAGCAGCTTGGCTGCAGGGGGCGCAAAAAGATCACCCCTCCACTTT
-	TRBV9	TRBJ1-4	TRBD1	CASSPYRDRSEKLFF	TGTGCCAGCAGCCCATACCGGGACAGGTCTGAAAAACTGTTTTTT
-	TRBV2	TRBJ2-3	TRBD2	CASSRNLAGSTDTQYF	TGTGCCAGCAGCCGTAACCTAGCGGGAAGCACAGATACGCAGTATTTT
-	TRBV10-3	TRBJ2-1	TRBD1	CAITPNRGSYNEQFF	TGTGCCATCACCCCCAACAGGGGTAGCTACAATGAGCAGTTCTTC
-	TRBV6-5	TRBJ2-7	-	CASSYSSHYEQYF	TGTGCCAGCAGTTACTCGTCACACTACGAGCAGTACTTC
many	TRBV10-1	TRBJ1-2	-	CASSASPNYGYTF	TGCGCCAGCAGTGCTTCTCCCAACTATGGCTACACCTTC
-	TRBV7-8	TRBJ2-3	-	CASSFGGLTLDFGTQYF	TGTGCCAGCAGCTTTGGGGGACTGACACTCGACTTCGGTACGCAGTATTTT
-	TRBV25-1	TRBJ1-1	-	CASARPRGEAFF	TGTGCCAGCGCCCGCCCCAGGGGTGAAGCTTTCTTT
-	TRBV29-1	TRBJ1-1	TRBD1	CSVTDNRDRGAEAFF	TGCAGCGTAACCGACAACAGGGACAGGGGGGCTGAAGCTTTCTTT
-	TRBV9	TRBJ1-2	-	CASSVLDSNYGYTF	TGTGCCAGCAGCGTCTTGGACAGTAACTATGGCTACACCTTC
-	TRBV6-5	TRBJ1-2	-	CASSYSSVEALNGYTF	TGTGCCAGCAGTTACTCGAGCGTCGAGGCTCTGAATGGCTACACCTTC
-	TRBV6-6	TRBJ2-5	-	CASSRQETQYF	TGTGCCAGCAGCCGTCAAGAGACCCAGTACTTC
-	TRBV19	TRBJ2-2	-	CASSTTLRRELFF	TGTGCCAGTAGTACCACCCTGCGTCGGGAGCTGTTTTTT
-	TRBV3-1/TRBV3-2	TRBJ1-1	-	CASSQDISLMNTEAFF	TGTGCCAGCAGCCAAGATATCAGTCTCATGAACACTGAAGCTTTCTTT
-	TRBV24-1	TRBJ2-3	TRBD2	CATSEGTSGGNPSTDTQYF	TGTGCCACCAGTGAGGGAACTAGCGGGGGGAATCCTAGCACAGATACGCAGTATTTT
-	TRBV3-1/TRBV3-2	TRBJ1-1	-	CASSNYGQVNTEAFF	TGTGCCAGCAGCAATTACGGCCAGGTGAACACTGAAGCTTTCTTT
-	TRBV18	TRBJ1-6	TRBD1	CASSSQARTGSYGPLHF	TGTGCCAGCTCATCCCAGGCCCGGACAGGTTCCTATGGACCCCTCCACTTT
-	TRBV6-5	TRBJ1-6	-	CASVESFNNSPLHF	TGTGCCAGCGTCGAGTCGTTTAATAATTCACCCCTCCACTTT
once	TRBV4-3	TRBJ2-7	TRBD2	CASSQEKREGEQYF	TGCGCCAGCAGCCAAGAGAAGCGGGAAGGCGAGCAGTACTTC